A single sample is the source of the 27 T cell receptor beta chains below, sequenced in a study of vaccination effects on CD4 cells after COVID-19. The data were produced by immunoSEQ multiplex PCR, yet TCRdb's version contains in-frame clones alone and is incomplete. This repertoire shows 9,000 to 13,000 clones, around 74% found once; its top ten account for around 24%. Sequencing in the ViraFEST assay came after antigen-specific CD4+ T cells had been expanded with viral peptide pools, which were used to stimulate PBMC. Following culture for approximately 11 days, CD4+ T cells were isolated. Antigens of these TCRs are unknown. The source was CD4+ T cells from PBMCs cultured with HCoV-229E spike peptides, collected before COVID-19 vaccination. Every receptor here comes from a human donor who received a COVID-19 vaccine.

The chain links TRBV27 to TRBJ1-3; possible D gene TRBD1, 6 bases. The CDR3 totals 15 residues. CDR1 MNHEY and CDR2 SMNVEV come from the germline V gene (reference sequence). Trimming took 0 bases from V and 4 from J, leaving 10 bases between them. CDR3 residues: CASSLSSGTGNTIYF. The CDR3, as DNA: TGTGCCAGCAGTTTATCTTCAGGGACAGGAAACACCATATATTTT.

This clone was seen a few times. The chain links TRBV7-2 to TRBJ1-3, with TRBD1 matching 11 bases. The CDR3 consists of 17 residues. Germline V gene sequence: CDR1 SGHTA, CDR2 FQGNSA. The trim removed 2 bases at V and 2 bases at J, leaving 5 bases unmatched. The DNA for the CDR3 is TGTGCCAGCAGCTTATTACCGGACAGGGGGCCTGGAAACACCATATATTTT. Translating gives CASSLLPDRGPGNTIYF. The full variable domain, with the rest looked up from reference TRBV7-2 and TRBJ1-3, is GAGVSQSPSNKVTEKGKDVELRCDPISGHTALYWYRQSLGQGLEFLIYFQGNSAPDKSGLPSDRFSAERTGGSVSTLTIQRTQQEDSAVYLCASSLLPDRGPGNTIYFGEGSWLTVV.

The rearrangement uses TRBV6-5 and TRBJ2-5; 10 bases align to TRBD2. This CDR3 has 13 residues. Germline CDR1 reads MNHEY; CDR2 reads SVGAGI. Losses at the gene ends were 6 bases for V and 5 bases for J; bases not matched to a gene: 3. The CDR3 sequence: CASRLAGLETQYF. CDR3 bases: TGTGCCAGCAGACTAGCGGGGCTCGAGACCCAGTACTTC.

The table lists this clone with a count of one. The chain combines TRBV3-1 (or the pseudogene TRBV3-2) with TRBJ1-2; perhaps TRBD1 as D (6 bases). The CDR3 covers 12 residues. Trimming stripped 4 bases from V and 3 bases from J, with 6 bases between. The germline V gene has CDR1 LGHDT and CDR2 YNNKEL (reference sequence). Here the CDR3 reads CASSRTDYGYTF. CDR3 DNA sequence: TGTGCCAGCAGCCGGACAGACTATGGCTACACCTTC.

V is TRBV7-2 and J is TRBJ1-2; D is unclear. V lost 3 bases, J lost 0 bases, and 8 bases lay in between. Germline lookup yields CDR1 SGHTA and CDR2 FQGNSA. CDR3 length equals 14 residues. The CDR3 nucleotides are TGTGCCAGCAGCTTGTTCGGAGCTAACTATGGCTACACCTTC. Translating gives CASSLFGANYGYTF.

This clone appeared once. This sequence joins TRBV28 and TRBJ1-4; perhaps TRBD1 as D (5 bases). Germline CDR1 is MDHEN and CDR2 is SYDVKM. Trimming took 2 bases from V and 3 from J, leaving 13 bases between them. The CDR3 contains 16 residues. The CDR3 DNA sequence: TGTGCCAGCAGTTTAGGGGGGTCAGGACCTAATGAAAAACTGTTTTTT. It translates to CASSLGGSGPNEKLFF. Using reference TRBV28 and TRBJ1-4 for the parts outside the CDR3, the full variable domain is DVKVTQSSRYLVKRTGEKVFLECVQDMDHENMFWYRQDPGLGLRLIYFSYDVKMKEKGDIPEGYSVSREKKERFSLILESASTNQTSMYLCASSLGGSGPNEKLFFGSGTQLSVL.

The chain is built from TRBV19 and TRBJ2-1, with 9 bases that match TRBD2. V trimming: 4 bases; J trimming: 0 bases; junction bases outside the gene matches: 7. CDR1 is LNHDA and CDR2 is SQIVND in the germline V gene (reference sequence). The CDR3 has 17 residues. This CDR3 is CASSTGGRASSYNEQFF. CDR3 bases: TGTGCCAGTAGTACGGGCGGGAGGGCCTCCTCCTACAATGAGCAGTTCTTC.

This rearrangement joins TRBV6-2 or TRBV6-3 to TRBJ2-7; 8 bases fit TRBD1. V was clipped by 5 bases and J by 2 bases; unmatched bases: 8. This CDR3 spans 15 amino acids. Germline V lookup: CDR1 MNHEY, CDR2 SVGEGT. The CDR3 here is CASSGRQGWTYEQYF. CDR3 DNA: TGTGCCAGCAGTGGCCGACAGGGGTGGACCTACGAGCAGTACTTC.

This chain links TRBV11-3 with TRBJ2-1; 8 bases align to TRBD2. The V gene end was trimmed by 1 base and the J gene end by 3 bases; junction bases not matched to a gene: 2. The CDR3 contains 15 residues. Germline V gene sequence: CDR1 SGHNT, CDR2 YENEEA. The CDR3 loop reads CASSLAGGYYNEQFF. The DNA of the CDR3 is TGTGCCAGCAGCTTAGCGGGGGGGTACTACAATGAGCAGTTCTTC.

The CDR3 DNA sequence: TGTGCCAGCAGCCAGGCCGGCACGCAGTATTTT. Protein: CASSQAGTQYF. The chain carries TRBV3-1 (or the pseudogene TRBV3-2) and TRBJ2-3; no clear D gene. CDR3 length: 11 amino acids. Germline CDR1 LGHDT, CDR2 YNNKEL (reference sequence). Trimming removed 3 bases at V and 9 bases at J, with 7 bases between.

The chain couples TRBV2 to TRBJ1-1, with D unresolved. The CDR3 length is 13 residues. CDR1 is SNHLY and CDR2 is FYNNEI in the germline V gene. The ends were cut back, 7 bases at V and 1 base at J, with 10 bases in the middle. The CDR3 here is CASKVGPNTEAFF. The CDR3 nucleotides are TGTGCCAGCAAGGTCGGACCGAACACTGAAGCTTTCTTT.

The rearrangement joins TRBV9 to TRBJ2-3; unclear D gene. The CDR3 is 13 residues long. Trimming shortened V by 0 bases and J by 3 bases, and 5 bases separated the two germline ends. Germline V gene sequence: CDR1 SGDLS, CDR2 YYNGEE. The DNA for the CDR3 is TGTGCCAGCAGCGTAGGTGGTACAGATACGCAGTATTTT. It yields the protein CASSVGGTDTQYF.

The chain has TRBV4-3 and TRBJ2-3; D is possibly TRBD1 (5 bases). The V end lost 1 base, the J end lost 0 bases, and 14 bases lay between the germline ends. The CDR3 contains 17 residues. Looked up from germline, CDR1 is LGHNA and CDR2 is YSLEER. Here the CDR3 reads CASSQGGHSDSTDTQYF. CDR3 nucleotides: TGCGCCAGCAGCCAAGGCGGACATTCTGACAGCACAGATACGCAGTATTTT.

This clone was counted only a few times. The CDR3 spells CASSIDRVSGANVLTF. The CDR3 nucleotides read TGTGCCAGTAGTATAGACAGGGTATCGGGGGCCAACGTCCTGACTTTC. This sequence joins TRBV19 and TRBJ2-6; tentatively, D is TRBD1 (5 bases). The length of the CDR3 is 16 residues. With 0 bases removed from V and 4 bases from J, the gap between germline ends came to 10 bases. Germline values: CDR1 LNHDA, CDR2 SQIVND (reference sequence).

The rearrangement links TRBV5-1 to TRBJ1-4, with D possibly matching TRBD1 (5 bases). CDR1 and CDR2 from the germline V gene are SGHRS and YFSETQ. Trimming took off 4 bases at V and 2 bases at J, with 9 bases between the two ends. The CDR3 sequence is 14 residues long. This CDR3 reads CASSGTGTNEKLFF. In nucleotides, the CDR3 is TGCGCCAGCAGCGGGACGGGGACTAATGAAAAACTGTTTTTT.

This clone was seen a handful of times. V gene TRBV3-1 (or the pseudogene TRBV3-2) combines with J gene TRBJ1-5; maybe TRBD1 (5 bases). The CDR3 sequence is 15 residues long. The germline gives CDR1 LGHDT, CDR2 YNNKEL (reference sequence). V lost 3 bases and J lost 6, with 15 bases in between. CDR3 amino acids: CASSQAWGSGQPQHF. The CDR3 region has the DNA TGTGCCAGCAGCCAGGCGTGGGGGTCGGGTCAGCCCCAGCATTTT.

The chain is built from TRBV6-2 or TRBV6-3 and TRBJ2-1, with 9 nucleotides matching TRBD2. The ends lost 0 bases at V and 4 bases at J; junction bases unmatched: 7. The germline V gene has CDR1 MNHEY and CDR2 SVGEGT. The CDR3 has 17 amino acids. CDR3 nucleotides: TGTGCCAGCAGTTACTCGAGGGGTAGCGGGGGATACAATGAGCAGTTCTTC. It codes for CASSYSRGSGGYNEQFF.

This clone was counted a single time. The V and J genes are TRBV15 and TRBJ1-1, with no clear D. V was cut by 3 bases and J by 0 bases, with 8 bases left in between. Germline V gives CDR1 LNHNV, CDR2 YYDKDF (reference sequence). The CDR3 runs 14 residues. The CDR3 DNA is TGTGCCACCAGCAGGGGTTTCATGAACACTGAAGCTTTCTTT. It specifies CATSRGFMNTEAFF.

V gene TRBV2 combines with J gene TRBJ2-5, with D possibly matching TRBD2 (5 bases). Between the trimmed V and J ends, which lost 3 bases and 4 bases, there was a span of 6 bases. The CDR3 is made up of 12 amino acids. Germline V gene sequence: CDR1 SNHLY, CDR2 FYNNEI. The CDR3 is CASSEGRETQYF. The CDR3 DNA follows: TGTGCCAGCAGTGAGGGGAGAGAGACCCAGTACTTC.

The chain uses TRBV6-1 and TRBJ2-5; D possibly corresponds to TRBD2 (7 bases). The CDR3 consists of 17 residues. V was cut by 0 bases and J by 5 bases, with 19 bases left in between. Germline-derived CDR1 and CDR2 are MNHNS and SASEGT. The CDR3 nucleotides are TGTGCCAGCAGTGAAGCTTTAAGGGGGAGGGCCTTTGAGACCCAGTACTTC. The encoded protein is CASSEALRGRAFETQYF.

This rearrangement joins TRBV13 to TRBJ1-2; D not resolved. Trimming shortened V by 4 bases and J by 6 bases, and 12 bases separated the two germline ends. CDR3 length equals 13 residues. In germline, CDR1 is PRHDT, CDR2 FYEKMQ (reference sequence). The CDR3 coding sequence is TGTGCCAGCAGCTCCCGCCAGTCCGATGGCTACACCTTC. This encodes CASSSRQSDGYTF.

J is TRBJ2-5 and V is TRBV2; 8 bases are shared with TRBD2. The CDR3 consists of 15 residues. V shed 7 bases and J 5 bases; nucleotides not matched to a gene: 12. Germline loops: CDR1 SNHLY, CDR2 FYNNEI. This chain's CDR3 is CASTAAGGRGETQYF. CDR3 bases: TGTGCCAGCACTGCGGCGGGGGGCCGGGGGGAGACCCAGTACTTC.

The genes are TRBV28 and TRBJ2-2; the D gene is possibly TRBD1 (5 bases). The CDR3 contains 13 residues. Germline CDR1 is MDHEN and CDR2 is SYDVKM. The V end was cut by 6 bases, the J end by 9 bases, with 14 bases between. The CDR3 sequence: CASSPLGRWELFF. The CDR3 DNA reads as TGTGCCAGCAGCCCTCTGGGGCGGTGGGAGCTGTTTTTT.

This clone was counted once. The rearrangement uses TRBV28 and TRBJ1-2; D gene unclear. Germline loops: CDR1 MDHEN, CDR2 SYDVKM. Trimming removed 2 bases from V and 8 bases from J, with 6 bases in between. The CDR3 length is 11 residues. The CDR3 loop is CASSLGRGYTF. The CDR3 nucleotides are TGTGCCAGCAGTTTAGGAAGGGGCTACACCTTC.

This chain joins TRBV30 and TRBJ1-1; D gene uncertain. The CDR3 contains 10 residues. V was pared by 2 bases and J by 8 bases, with 6 bases between. Germline V CDR1 and CDR2: GTSNPN, SVGIG (reference sequence). The CDR3, as DNA: TGTGCCTGGAGTCGTCAGGAAGCTTTCTTT. Protein: CAWSRQEAFF.

This clone has a handful of counts. The V and J genes are TRBV7-2 and TRBJ1-5; D remains ambiguous. The CDR3 runs 13 residues. V was clipped by 1 base and J by 4 bases, with 5 bases between them. CDR1 SGHTA and CDR2 FQGNSA come from the germline V gene. CDR3 coding DNA: TGTGCCAGCAGCTTAGGAGTGAATCAGCCCCAGCATTTT. Its protein product is CASSLGVNQPQHF.

The rearrangement joins TRBV4-2 to TRBJ1-1; D not resolved. The length of the CDR3 is 14 residues. Germline V gives CDR1 LGHNA, CDR2 YNFKEQ. The germline V and J ends were trimmed by 4 bases and 5 bases, with 14 bases remaining between them. CDR3 protein: CASSREGAGTEAFF. The CDR3 DNA is TGTGCCAGCAGCCGGGAGGGCGCGGGGACTGAAGCTTTCTTT.